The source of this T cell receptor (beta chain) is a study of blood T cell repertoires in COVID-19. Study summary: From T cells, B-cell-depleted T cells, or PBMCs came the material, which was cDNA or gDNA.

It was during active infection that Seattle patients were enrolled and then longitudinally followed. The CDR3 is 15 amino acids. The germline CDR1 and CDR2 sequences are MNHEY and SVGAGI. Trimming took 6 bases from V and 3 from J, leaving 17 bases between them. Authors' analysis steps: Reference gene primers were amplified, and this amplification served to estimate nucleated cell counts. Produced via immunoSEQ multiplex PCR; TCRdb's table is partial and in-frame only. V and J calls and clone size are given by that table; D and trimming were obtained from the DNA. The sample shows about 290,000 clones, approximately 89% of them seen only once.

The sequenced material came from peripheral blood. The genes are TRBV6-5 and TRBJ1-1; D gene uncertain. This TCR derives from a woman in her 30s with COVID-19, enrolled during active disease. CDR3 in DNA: TGTGCCAGCAGACCGGACTCGGGTGGCGACACTGAAGCTTTCTTT. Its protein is CASRPDSGGDTEAFF.